This TCR beta chain was observed in a study of identical twins. TCRdb passed the 5' RACE reads through MiXCR, listing each CDR3 protein once. The sample lists roughly 540,000 distinct CDR3 sequences, roughly a fifth seen once, with about 0.93% in the top ten. Per the germline V gene, CDR1 is MNHEY and CDR2 is SVGAGI. This CDR3 comprises 14 residues. V lost 6 bases and J lost 3; bases outside the gene matches: 4. These data were likewise used in another study, on T cells expressing NK-cell markers. This second study says: What remained unclear was the HCMV specificity of expanded NKG2C+ T cell clones.

The gene calls are TRBV6-5 and TRBJ2-3, with TRBD2 identical over 9 bases. Sequenced input: CD4+ T cells sorted from blood. This clonotype originated in a woman under 30 in good health. The CDR3 sequence is CASRISGRTDTQYF. CDR3 bases: TGTGCCAGCAGAATTAGCGGGAGAACAGATACGCAGTATTTT.